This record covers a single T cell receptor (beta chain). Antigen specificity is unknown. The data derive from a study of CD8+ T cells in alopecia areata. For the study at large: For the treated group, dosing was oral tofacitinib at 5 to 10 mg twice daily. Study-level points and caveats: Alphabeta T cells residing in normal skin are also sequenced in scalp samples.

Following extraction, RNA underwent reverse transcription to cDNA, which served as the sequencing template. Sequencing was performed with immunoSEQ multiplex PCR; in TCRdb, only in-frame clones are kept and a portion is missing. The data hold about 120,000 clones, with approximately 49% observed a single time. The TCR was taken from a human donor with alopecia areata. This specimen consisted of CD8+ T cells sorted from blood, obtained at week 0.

CDR3: CSVESRDNYGYTF. The CDR3 DNA is TGCAGCGTAGAAAGCCGGGACAACTATGGCTACACCTTC. The J gene is TRBJ1-2, the V gene TRBV29-1, with D possibly matching TRBD1 (5 bases). CDR1 and CDR2 (germline): SQVTM, ANQGSEA. This CDR3 is 13 amino acids long. With 6 bases removed from V and 2 bases from J, the gap between germline ends came to 13 bases.